The rows below give T cell receptor beta chains drawn from one sample of a study of T-cell reconstitution after alpha-beta-depleted transplantation in children. In TCRdb, the PCR reads were re-called with MiXCR into one record per CDR3 protein. The table shows 700,000 to 950,000 distinct CDR3 sequences, with around 15% occurring only once. Specimen: PBMCs, mostly from graft donor cells, collected 360 days after TCRalphabeta/CD19-depleted stem cell transplant. These receptor sequences come from a male patient younger than 18 who had a stem cell transplant for acute lymphoblastic leukemia, so the T cells may come from the graft donor. The CDR3 runs from the conserved cysteine through the conserved F or W. The D gene is left open where the match is weak. Not all rows give a size; the values are once, few, many and, for expanded clones, a class.

NA,TRBV20-1,TRBJ1-1,few,CSARDLKAFF,TGCAGTGCTAGAGACCTGAAAGCTTTCTTT
TRBD1,TRBV5-1,TRBJ2-2,NA,CASSWDRQGTGELFF,TGCGCCAGCAGCTGGGACAGGCAAGGCACCGGGGAGCTGTTTTTT
NA,TRBV9,TRBJ2-7,few,CASSVGHDYEQYF,TGTGCCAGCAGCGTTGGACATGACTACGAGCAGTACTTC
NA,TRBV25-1,TRBJ2-1,few,CASSELGTPGHRLNEQFF,TGTGCCAGCAGTGAATTGGGAACCCCGGGACATAGGCTGAATGAGCAGTTCTTC
NA,TRBV18,TRBJ1-4,NA,CASSRQGINEKLFF,TGTGCCAGCTCACGGCAGGGGATTAATGAAAAACTGTTTTTT
NA,TRBV7-8,TRBJ2-6,NA,CASSSSQANVLTF,TGTGCCAGCAGCTCCTCTCAGGCCAACGTCCTGACTTTC
NA,TRBV24-1,TRBJ2-2,NA,CATRGGWRSGELFF,TGTGCCACCAGAGGCGGCTGGCGGAGCGGGGAGCTGTTTTTT
TRBD1,TRBV27,TRBJ1-1,NA,CASSRTGGGLLAFF,TGTGCCAGCAGCCGCACAGGGGGCGGGCTACTCGCTTTCTTT
NA,TRBV20-1,TRBJ1-1,NA,CSARAGAGAGVAEAFF,TGCAGTGCTAGAGCGGGGGCTGGGGCGGGTGTCGCTGAAGCTTTCTTT
NA,TRBV12-3/TRBV12-4,TRBJ2-1,NA,CASSRDPSEQFF,TGTGCCAGCAGCCGGGACCCCAGTGAGCAGTTCTTC
NA,TRBV20-1,TRBJ2-5,NA,CSARGQPEETQYF,TGCAGTGCTAGAGGCCAACCTGAAGAGACCCAGTACTTC
NA,TRBV7-6,TRBJ1-4,many,CASSLVVGEKLFF,TGTGCCAGCAGCTTAGTCGTGGGTGAAAAACTGTTTTTT
TRBD2,TRBV4-2,TRBJ2-7,NA,CASSQGVSGLALYEQYF,TGTGCCAGCAGCCAAGGGGTTTCGGGACTAGCGCTCTACGAGCAGTACTTC
TRBD2,TRBV4-1,TRBJ2-7,NA,CASSQAGTSGKGQYF,TGCGCCAGCAGCCAGGCCGGGACTAGCGGGAAAGGGCAGTACTTC
TRBD1,TRBV4-1,TRBJ2-2,many,CASSPIQGAKAGELFF,TGCGCCAGCAGCCCGATACAGGGGGCGAAGGCCGGGGAGCTGTTTTTT
TRBD1,TRBV20-1,TRBJ1-2,many,CSARDQGQGYGYTF,TGCAGTGCTAGAGATCAGGGACAGGGCTATGGCTACACCTTC
NA,TRBV20-1,TRBJ2-2,many,CSARPAGLTGELFF,TGCAGTGCTCGCCCGGCGGGGCTCACCGGGGAGCTGTTTTTT
NA,TRBV5-1,TRBJ2-7,NA,CASRSRSGTYEQYF,TGCGCCAGCAGAAGCAGATCAGGAACCTACGAGCAGTACTTC
TRBD1,TRBV9,TRBJ2-7,NA,CASSGRDRGAYEQYF,TGTGCCAGCAGCGGCCGGGACAGGGGCGCCTACGAGCAGTACTTC
NA,TRBV11-3,TRBJ2-7,NA,CASSLAGRLPYEQYF,TGTGCCAGCAGCTTAGCTGGACGGCTTCCCTACGAGCAGTACTTC
TRBD2,TRBV19,TRBJ2-1,few,CASSKEPGLAGDEQFF,TGTGCCAGTAGTAAAGAACCGGGACTAGCGGGAGATGAGCAGTTCTTC
TRBD2,TRBV20-1,TRBJ2-7,NA,CSAHPSGSTYEQYF,TGCAGTGCCCACCCTAGCGGGAGTACCTACGAGCAGTACTTC
TRBD1,TRBV5-1,TRBJ2-1,few,CASSRDRYNEQFF,TGCGCCAGCAGCCGGGACAGGTACAATGAGCAGTTCTTC
NA,TRBV5-1,TRBJ2-5,few,CASSLGLPSETQYF,TGCGCCAGCAGCTTGGGACTACCGAGCGAGACCCAGTACTTC
TRBD1,TRBV12-3/TRBV12-4,TRBJ2-7,few,CASTAQGQGAGEQYF,TGTGCCAGCACCGCTCAAGGGCAGGGGGCGGGTGAGCAGTACTTC
TRBD1,TRBV5-1,TRBJ2-1,many,CASSLDRGPNEQFF,TGCGCCAGCAGCTTGGACAGGGGGCCTAATGAGCAGTTCTTC
NA,TRBV10-3,TRBJ2-4,many,CAISGPTLAKNIQYF,TGTGCCATCAGTGGCCCGACCCTAGCCAAAAACATTCAGTACTTC
NA,TRBV29-1,TRBJ2-6,many,CSVQGPNVLTF,TGCAGCGTGCAGGGGCCCAACGTCCTGACTTTC
TRBD2,TRBV20-1,TRBJ2-3,few,CSARDLTRTSGRASTDTQYF,TGCAGTGCTAGAGATTTGACGCGGACTAGCGGGAGAGCTAGCACAGATACGCAGTATTTT
NA,TRBV7-3,TRBJ1-1,NA,CASSHLRGREAFF,TGTGCCAGCAGCCATCTTAGGGGCCGCGAAGCTTTCTTT
NA,TRBV18,TRBJ2-7,NA,CASSPLRGAPEEQYF,TGTGCCAGCTCACCACTCAGGGGCGCCCCGGAAGAGCAGTACTTC
TRBD1,TRBV4-1,TRBJ2-3,NA,CASSQVWTGFDTDTQYF,TGCGCCAGCAGCCAGGTCTGGACAGGGTTCGACACAGATACGCAGTATTTT
NA,TRBV5-8,TRBJ2-3,few,CASSPSLVGSTDTQYF,TGTGCCAGCAGCCCGTCGTTGGTGGGGAGCACAGATACGCAGTATTTT
NA,TRBV20-1,TRBJ1-4,few,CSARDDEGANEKLFF,TGCAGTGCTAGAGATGACGAGGGGGCTAATGAAAAACTGTTTTTT
TRBD1,TRBV7-3,TRBJ2-5,few,CASSLTGASGETQYF,TGTGCCAGCAGCTTGACAGGGGCCTCAGGAGAGACCCAGTACTTC
NA,TRBV27,TRBJ1-6,many,CASSYQGSSYNSPLHF,TGTGCCAGCAGTTATCAGGGTAGCTCCTATAATTCACCCCTCCACTTT
TRBD1,TRBV12-3/TRBV12-4,TRBJ1-1,NA,CASSFLQGAVTEAFF,TGTGCCAGCAGTTTCCTTCAGGGGGCGGTCACTGAAGCTTTCTTT
NA,TRBV29-1,TRBJ2-2,NA,CSVDRAGHGELFF,TGCAGCGTTGACCGGGCAGGGCACGGGGAGCTGTTTTTT
TRBD2,TRBV4-1,TRBJ2-1,NA,CASSQSSGGAYNEQFF,TGCGCCAGCAGCCAAAGTAGCGGGGGGGCCTACAATGAGCAGTTCTTC
TRBD2,TRBV7-2,TRBJ2-2,few,CASSLVLAAGELFF,TGTGCCAGCAGCTTAGTTCTAGCGGCCGGGGAGCTGTTTTTT
NA,TRBV15,TRBJ2-1,many,CATSRDTVVRAGDYNEQFF,TGTGCCACCAGCAGAGATACCGTGGTAAGAGCGGGCGACTACAATGAGCAGTTCTTC
NA,TRBV7-8,TRBJ2-2,NA,CASSKDREGGGSPNTGELFF,TGTGCCAGCAGCAAGGACAGGGAGGGCGGAGGGAGTCCGAACACCGGGGAGCTGTTTTTT
NA,TRBV4-1,TRBJ2-7,few,CASSQGRATVYEQYF,TGCGCCAGCAGCCAAGGGCGGGCGACAGTCTACGAGCAGTACTTC
NA,TRBV5-1,TRBJ2-1,many,CASSLVTTVAEQFF,TGCGCCAGCAGCTTGGTTACTACCGTTGCCGAGCAGTTCTTC
NA,TRBV7-9,TRBJ2-7,NA,CASSLAVGTYEQYF,TGTGCCAGCAGCTTAGCGGTGGGAACTTACGAGCAGTACTTC
NA,TRBV20-1,TRBJ2-7,many,CSARRSRGSYEQYF,TGCAGTGCTAGACGCTCCCGGGGGTCCTACGAGCAGTACTTC
TRBD2,TRBV5-1,TRBJ2-3,few,CASSLAVTSGRSTDTQYF,TGCGCCAGCAGCTTGGCAGTGACTAGCGGGAGAAGCACAGATACGCAGTATTTT
NA,TRBV3-1,TRBJ2-4,NA,CASSQVGLDKNIQYF,TGTGCCAGCAGCCAAGTCGGACTGGACAAAAACATTCAGTACTTC
NA,TRBV5-1,TRBJ2-7,few,CASSLDGGLRFNEQYF,TGCGCCAGCAGCTTGGATGGGGGACTCCGTTTTAATGAGCAGTACTTC
TRBD2,TRBV5-1,TRBJ2-7,many,CASSAGWTSGTYEQYF,TGCGCCAGCAGCGCAGGATGGACTAGCGGGACCTACGAGCAGTACTTC
TRBD1,TRBV3-1,TRBJ2-7,few,CASSWGQGYSYEQYF,TGTGCCAGCAGCTGGGGACAGGGCTACTCCTACGAGCAGTACTTC
TRBD1,TRBV29-1,TRBJ2-1,few,CSVECRGYVYNEQFF,TGCAGCGTTGAATGCAGGGGGTATGTGTACAATGAGCAGTTCTTC